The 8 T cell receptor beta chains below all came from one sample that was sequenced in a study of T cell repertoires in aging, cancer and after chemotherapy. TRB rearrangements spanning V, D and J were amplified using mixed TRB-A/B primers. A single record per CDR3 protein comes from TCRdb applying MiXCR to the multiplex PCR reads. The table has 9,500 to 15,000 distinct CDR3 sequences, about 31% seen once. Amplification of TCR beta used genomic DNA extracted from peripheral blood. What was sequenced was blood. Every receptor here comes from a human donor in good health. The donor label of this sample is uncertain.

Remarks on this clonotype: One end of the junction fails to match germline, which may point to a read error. This CDR3 is CDSSGTSGGANEQFF. Written as DNA, the CDR3 is TGTGACAGCAGTGGGACTAGCGGGGGGGCCAATGAGCAGTTCTTC. This chain links TRBV6-4 with TRBJ2-1, with 16 bases that match TRBD2. This CDR3 is built from 15 residues. Germline V gives CDR1 MRHNA, CDR2 SNTAGT.

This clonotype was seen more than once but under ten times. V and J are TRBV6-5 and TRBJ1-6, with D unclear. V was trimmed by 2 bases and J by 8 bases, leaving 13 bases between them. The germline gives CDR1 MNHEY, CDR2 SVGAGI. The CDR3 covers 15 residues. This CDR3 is CASSYVGGRDSPLHF. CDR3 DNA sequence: TGTGCCAGCAGTTACGTCGGAGGGAGGGATTCACCCCTCCACTTT.

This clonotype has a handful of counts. Here the CDR3 reads CASSEGTRGNQPQHF. Here the CDR3 DNA reads TGTGCCAGTAGTGAGGGGACCCGCGGCAATCAGCCCCAGCATTTT. The V and J genes are TRBV19 and TRBJ1-5, with D possibly matching TRBD1 (5 bases). Germline assignment: CDR1 LNHDA and CDR2 SQIVND (reference sequence). Deletions cut 5 bases from V and 2 bases from J, with 13 bases between. The CDR3 extends over 15 amino acids.

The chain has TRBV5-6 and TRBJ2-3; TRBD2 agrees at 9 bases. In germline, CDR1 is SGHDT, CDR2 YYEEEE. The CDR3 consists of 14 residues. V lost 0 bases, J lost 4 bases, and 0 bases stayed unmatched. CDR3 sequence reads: CASSLGLAADTQYF. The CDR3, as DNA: TGTGCCAGCAGCTTGGGACTAGCGGCAGATACGCAGTATTTT.

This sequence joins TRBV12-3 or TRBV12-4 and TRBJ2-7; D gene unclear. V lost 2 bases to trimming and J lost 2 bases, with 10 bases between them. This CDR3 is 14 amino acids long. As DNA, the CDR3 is TGTGCCAGCAGTTTACAGCAGGCTGCCTACGAGCAGTACTTC. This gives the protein CASSLQQAAYEQYF.

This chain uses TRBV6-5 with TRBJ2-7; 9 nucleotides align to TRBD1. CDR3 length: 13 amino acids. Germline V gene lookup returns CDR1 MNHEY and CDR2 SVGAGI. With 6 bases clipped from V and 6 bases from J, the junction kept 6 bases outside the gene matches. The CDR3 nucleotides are TGTGCCAGCAGAAGGACAGGGGCGGGCGAGCAGTACTTC. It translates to CASRRTGAGEQYF.

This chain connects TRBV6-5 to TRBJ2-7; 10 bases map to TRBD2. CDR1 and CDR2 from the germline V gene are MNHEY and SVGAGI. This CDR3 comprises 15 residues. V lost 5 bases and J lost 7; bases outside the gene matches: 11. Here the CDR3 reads CASSIGSGGAGEQYF. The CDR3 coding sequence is TGTGCCAGCAGTATAGGCAGCGGGGGGGCCGGGGAGCAGTACTTC.

CDR3 DNA: TGTGCCTGGAGTGTACCCGGGGCCAGCAATCAGCCCCAGCATTTT. Its translation is CAWSVPGASNQPQHF. The gene calls are TRBV30 and TRBJ1-5; tentatively, D is TRBD1 (5 bases). The CDR3 has 15 amino acids. V lost 0 bases, J lost 1 base, and 10 bases lay in between. Germline assignment: CDR1 GTSNPN and CDR2 SVGIG (reference sequence).